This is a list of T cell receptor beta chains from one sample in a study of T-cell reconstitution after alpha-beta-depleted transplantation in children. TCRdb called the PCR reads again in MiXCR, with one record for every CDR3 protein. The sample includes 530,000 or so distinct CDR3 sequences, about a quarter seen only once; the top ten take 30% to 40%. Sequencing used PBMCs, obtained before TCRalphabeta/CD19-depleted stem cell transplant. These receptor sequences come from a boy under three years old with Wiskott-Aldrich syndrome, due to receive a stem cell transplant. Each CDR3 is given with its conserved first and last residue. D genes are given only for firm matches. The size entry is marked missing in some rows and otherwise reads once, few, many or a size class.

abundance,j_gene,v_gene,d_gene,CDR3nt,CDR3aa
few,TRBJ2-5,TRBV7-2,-,TGTGCCAGCAGCCGATTTGGGGGAGAGACCCAGTACTTC,CASSRFGGETQYF
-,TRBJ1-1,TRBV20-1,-,TGCAGTGCTAGACCCCTATTAGGGCAGGACACTGAAGCTTTCTTT,CSARPLLGQDTEAFF
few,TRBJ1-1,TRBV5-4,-,TGTGCCAGCAGACCCGAACCGATCCCGTTCACTGAAGCTTTCTTT,CASRPEPIPFTEAFF
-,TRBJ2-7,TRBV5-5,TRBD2,TGTGCCAGCAGCTTAGCTAGCGGGAGGGGCGAGCAGTACTTC,CASSLASGRGEQYF
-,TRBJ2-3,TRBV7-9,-,TGTGCCAGCTGCCTCGGGTCGGACACAGATACGCAGTATTTT,CASCLGSDTDTQYF
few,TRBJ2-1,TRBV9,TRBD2,TGTGCCAGCAGCGTAAATCGCCTAGCGGGGCGAAACAATGAGCAGTTCTTC,CASSVNRLAGRNNEQFF
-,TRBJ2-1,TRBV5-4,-,TGTGCCAGCAGCTTGGGGCTTCCGGTCGATGAGCAGTTCTTC,CASSLGLPVDEQFF
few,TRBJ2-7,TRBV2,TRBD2,TGTGCCAGCAGTGACCCTGGACTAGCGGGCGGGTACTTC,CASSDPGLAGGYF
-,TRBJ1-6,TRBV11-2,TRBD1,TGTGCCAGCAGCTTAGGTTACAGGGGGCAGACCTATAATTCACCCCTCCACTTT,CASSLGYRGQTYNSPLHF
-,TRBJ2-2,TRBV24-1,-,TGTGCCACCAGTCCCCAGGTTTACACCGGGGAGCTGTTTTTT,CATSPQVYTGELFF
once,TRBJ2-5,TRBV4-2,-,TGTGCCAGCAGCCCGAGAGGAGGTAGCGGTGTTCTAGGGACCCAGTACTTC,CASSPRGGSGVLGTQYF
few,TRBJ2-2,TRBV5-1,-,TGCGCCAGCAGTACGAACACCGGGGAGCTGTTTTTT,CASSTNTGELFF
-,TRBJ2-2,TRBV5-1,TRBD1,TGCGCCAGCAGCACCAGGGGGCCCGGGGAGCTGTTTTTT,CASSTRGPGELFF
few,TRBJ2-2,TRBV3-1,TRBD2,TGTGCCAGCAGCCCCATAAGTAGGCTAGCGGGAGACATCGGGGAGCTGTTTTTT,CASSPISRLAGDIGELFF
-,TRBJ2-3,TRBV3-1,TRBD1,TGTGCCAGCAGTCTCCGGACAGGGAGCGGAGATACGCAGTATTTT,CASSLRTGSGDTQYF
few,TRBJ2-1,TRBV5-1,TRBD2,TGCGCCAGCAGCTTGGGCCTAGCGGGAGTTCATGAGCAGTTCTTC,CASSLGLAGVHEQFF